The source of this T cell receptor beta chain is a study of T cell changes during pregnancy in multiple sclerosis (dated by TCRdb to the late 2010s). Background for the entire study: Changes in the T cell repertoire over the course of pregnancy were examined in this study in women with multiple sclerosis.

As regards this clone: This receptor's antigen is unknown. Base qualities were left out, and no much larger clone turns up one base away.

Preparation of the library involved the immunoSEQ multiplex PCR assay. In TCRdb, the immuneACCESS table is reduced to in-frame sequences with V and J assigned. These tables do not hold every clone; where another copy was compared, an unresolved V gene accounts for under half, and the others remain unexplained. The sample table holds over 25,000 clones, of which around 89% were seen once. The top ten constitute 6.9% of the sample. The germline V gene specifies MNHEY as CDR1 and SVGAGI as CDR2. Taken from cysteine to phenylalanine, the CDR3 has 15 residues. Only the CDR3 region is kept as DNA, spanning 45 bases read in frame from base 1. V has 2 bases trimmed and J has 2 bases trimmed; junction bases matching no gene number 5.

Material: CD8+ T cells from peripheral blood mononuclear cells, obtained in the second trimester of pregnancy. The receptor was derived from a female donor with multiple sclerosis, enrolled in a pregnancy study. Rearrangement joined TRBV6-5 to TRBJ2-5, with 7 bases in between that match TRBD1. Read as DNA, the sequence is TGTGCCAGCAGTTACGGCGACAGGGCGCAAGAGACCCAGTACTTC. Its protein product is CASSYGDRAQETQYF.